This T cell receptor beta chain stems from a study of control samples from healthy donors and cancer patients. The CDR3 is made up of 12 amino acids. Losses at the gene ends were 5 bases for V and 8 bases for J; bases not matched to a gene: 3. Germline CDR1 is MGHDK and CDR2 is SYGVNS. Only in-frame clones appear in the TCRdb table, and some are missing; sequencing was by immunoSEQ multiplex PCR. The repertoire holds about 77,000 clones, with approximately 92% as singletons. What was sequenced was blood. The receptor comes from a woman in her sixties or seventies in good health. The V call is TRBV25-1, the J call TRBJ2-1, with TRBD1 identical over 7 bases. CDR3 bases: TGTGCCAGCAGTCACAGGGGTTATGAGCAGTTCTTC. Translating it yields CASSHRGYEQFF. Drawing the rest from reference TRBV25-1 and TRBJ2-1, the complete variable domain is EADIYQTPRYLVIGTGKKITLECSQTMGHDKMYWYQQDPGMELHLIHYSYGVNSTEKGDLSSESTVSRIRTEHFPLTLESARPSHTSQYLCASSHRGYEQFFGPGTRLTVL.